Listed here are 4 T cell receptor beta chains from one sample, sequenced in a study of early T cells in non-severe SARS-CoV-2 infection. TCRdb passed the 5' RACE reads through MiXCR, listing each CDR3 protein once. The table shows tens of thousands of distinct CDR3 sequences, with roughly a sixth occurring only once. The input for sequencing was whole blood, taken at baseline. These receptors were obtained from an adult who was a healthcare worker with PCR-confirmed SARS-CoV-2 infection or an uninfected control (not recorded which).

The CDR3 DNA is TGTGCCAGCATCGAAGACGGGACCGGGGAGCTGTTTTTT. Residues: CASIEDGTGELFF. This sequence joins TRBV12-3 or TRBV12-4 and TRBJ2-2, with unresolved D. Trimming shortened V by 7 bases and J by 5 bases, and 11 bases separated the two germline ends. CDR3 length: 13 residues.

This clonotype was detected ten times or more. The chain combines TRBV5-1 with TRBJ1-4, with 8 bases identical to TRBD1. Germline CDR1 is SGHRS and CDR2 is YFSETQ. V shed 4 bases and J 5 bases; nucleotides not matched to a gene: 7. The CDR3 is 15 amino acids. The CDR3 is CASSGGTGQNEKLFF. The CDR3 region has the DNA TGCGCCAGCAGCGGAGGGACAGGCCAGAATGAAAAACTGTTTTTT.

This clonotype was picked up a small number of times. This chain uses TRBV14 with TRBJ1-1; a possible D gene is TRBD1 (5 bases). CDR1 and CDR2 (germline): SGHDN, FVKESK. The CDR3 contains 14 residues. V was pared by 0 bases and J by 7 bases, with 12 bases between. In DNA, the CDR3 is TGTGCCAGCAGCCAAGAAATGGGACCTAGTGAAGCTTTCTTT. Its translation is CASSQEMGPSEAFF.

In this sample, this clonotype turned up a few times. The gene calls are TRBV5-1 and TRBJ2-5, with TRBD2 identical over 11 bases. After removal of 3 bases from V and 7 bases from J, the junction contained 11 bases not matched to a gene. The CDR3 runs to 16 residues. The germline V gene has CDR1 SGHRS and CDR2 YFSETQ. The CDR3, as DNA: TGCGCCAGCAGCTCCGGGACTAGCGGAAACAGGGGGACCCAGTACTTC. This encodes CASSSGTSGNRGTQYF.